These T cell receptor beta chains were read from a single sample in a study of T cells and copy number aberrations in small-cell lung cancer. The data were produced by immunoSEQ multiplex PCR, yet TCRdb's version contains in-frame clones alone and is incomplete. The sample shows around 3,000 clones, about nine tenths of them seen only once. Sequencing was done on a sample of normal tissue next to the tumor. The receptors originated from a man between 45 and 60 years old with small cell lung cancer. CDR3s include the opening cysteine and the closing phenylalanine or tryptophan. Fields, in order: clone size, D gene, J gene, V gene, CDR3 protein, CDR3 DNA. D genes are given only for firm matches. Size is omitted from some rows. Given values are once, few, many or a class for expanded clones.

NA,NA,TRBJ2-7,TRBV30,CAWSSDRIKYF,TGTGCCTGGAGTTCAGACAGGATCAAGTACTTC
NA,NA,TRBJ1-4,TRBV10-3,CAISEPTGTTNEKLFF,TGTGCCATCAGTGAGCCTACAGGGACGACTAATGAAAAACTGTTTTTT
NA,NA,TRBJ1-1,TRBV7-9,CASSLRETGNTEAFF,TGTGCCAGCAGCTTAAGGGAGACAGGGAACACTGAAGCTTTCTTT
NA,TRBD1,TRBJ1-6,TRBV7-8,CASSIQGAGPPLHF,TGTGCCAGCAGCATTCAGGGGGCTGGACCACCCCTCCACTTT
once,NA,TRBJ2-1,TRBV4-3,CASSQGGGDYNEQFF,TGCGCCAGCAGCCAGGGAGGAGGTGATTACAATGAGCAGTTCTTC
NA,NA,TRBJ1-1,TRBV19,CASSPRIGTEAFF,TGTGCCAGTAGCCCTCGGATTGGGACTGAAGCTTTCTTT
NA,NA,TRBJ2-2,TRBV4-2,CASSQDGAGTNTGELFF,TGTGCCAGCAGCCAAGATGGGGCGGGGACGAACACCGGGGAGCTGTTTTTT
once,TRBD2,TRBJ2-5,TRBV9,CASSVVSGLRETQYF,TGTGCCAGCAGCGTAGTATCGGGACTAAGGGAGACCCAGTACTTC
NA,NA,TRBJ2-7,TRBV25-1,CASSENRYEQYF,TGTGCCAGCAGTGAGAACCGCTACGAGCAGTACTTC
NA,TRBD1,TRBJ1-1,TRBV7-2,CASSPQGDTEAFF,TGTGCCAGCAGCCCCCAGGGGGACACTGAAGCTTTCTTT
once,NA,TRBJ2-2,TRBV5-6,CASSFAANTGELFF,TGTGCCAGCAGCTTTGCAGCGAACACCGGGGAGCTGTTTTTT
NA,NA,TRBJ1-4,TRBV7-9,CASSPDSEKLFF,TGTGCCAGCAGCCCGGACAGCGAAAAACTGTTTTTT
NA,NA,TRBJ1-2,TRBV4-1,CASSQDRGSGGYGYTF,TGCGCCAGCAGCCAAGATAGGGGGTCGGGTGGCTATGGCTACACCTTC
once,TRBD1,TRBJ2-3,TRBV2,CASRGRQGTDTQYF,TGTGCCAGCAGGGGCAGACAGGGGACAGATACGCAGTATTTT
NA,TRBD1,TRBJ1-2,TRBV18,CASSPTGGYGYGYTF,TGTGCCAGCTCACCCACAGGGGGCTACGGCTATGGCTACACCTTC
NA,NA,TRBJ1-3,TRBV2,CASSRDGFSGNTIYF,TGTGCCAGCAGTCGGGACGGTTTTTCTGGAAACACCATATATTTT
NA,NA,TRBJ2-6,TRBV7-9,CASSKRLGIGSGANVLTF,TGTGCCAGCAGCAAACGGCTTGGTATTGGCTCTGGGGCCAACGTCCTGACTTTC
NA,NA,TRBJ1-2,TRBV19,CASSIGFGDGYTF,TGTGCCAGTAGTATAGGATTTGGGGACGGCTACACCTTC
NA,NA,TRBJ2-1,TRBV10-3,CAISDSGTYNEQFF,TGTGCCATCAGTGATTCCGGGACGTACAATGAGCAGTTCTTC
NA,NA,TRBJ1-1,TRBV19,CASQTGGTEAFF,TGTGCCAGTCAGACAGGTGGGACTGAAGCTTTCTTT
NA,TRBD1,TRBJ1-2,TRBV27,CASSFQGAYGYTF,TGTGCCAGCAGTTTCCAGGGGGCTTATGGCTACACCTTC
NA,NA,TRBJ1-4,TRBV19,CASSSDGLYYNEKLFF,TGTGCCAGTAGTAGCGATGGACTGTACTACAATGAAAAACTGTTTTTT
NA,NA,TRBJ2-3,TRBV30,CAWSRGATDTQYF,TGTGCCTGGAGTAGAGGGGCCACAGATACGCAGTATTTT
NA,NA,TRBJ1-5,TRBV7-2,CASSPDRSNQPQHF,TGTGCCAGCAGCCCGGACCGAAGCAATCAGCCCCAGCATTTT
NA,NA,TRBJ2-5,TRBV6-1,CASSDLEVGTQYF,TGTGCCAGCAGTGATCTAGAAGTTGGGACCCAGTACTTC
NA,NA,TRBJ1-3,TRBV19,CASSTPDSGNTIYF,TGTGCCAGTAGTACCCCGGACTCTGGAAACACCATATATTTT
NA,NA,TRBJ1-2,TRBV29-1,CSVEGGAIYGYTF,TGCAGCGTCGAAGGGGGGGCGATCTATGGCTACACCTTC
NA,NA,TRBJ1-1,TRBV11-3,CASSPRGDTEAFF,TGTGCCAGCAGCCCACGGGGGGACACTGAAGCTTTCTTT
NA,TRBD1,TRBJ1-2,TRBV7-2,CASSPTNTGGSYGYTF,TGTGCCAGCAGCCCAACTAATACAGGGGGGTCCTATGGCTACACCTTC
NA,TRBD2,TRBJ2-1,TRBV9,CASSAGGDVYNEQFF,TGTGCCAGCAGCGCGGGAGGGGATGTTTACAATGAGCAGTTCTTC
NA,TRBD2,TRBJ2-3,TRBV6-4,CASSQAGGADTQYF,TGTGCCAGCAGTCAAGCGGGAGGTGCAGATACGCAGTATTTT
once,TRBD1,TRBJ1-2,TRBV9,CASSVEGAGYGYTF,TGTGCCAGCAGTGTAGAGGGGGCAGGCTATGGCTACACCTTC
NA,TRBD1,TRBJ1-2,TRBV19,CASSTAGTGSYGYTF,TGTGCCAGTAGTACCGCCGGGACAGGATCCTATGGCTACACCTTC
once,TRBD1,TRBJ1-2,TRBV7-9,CASSRWTGEVEDYTF,TGTGCCAGCAGCCGCTGGACAGGGGAAGTTGAAGACTACACCTTC
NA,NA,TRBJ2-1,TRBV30,CAWSLGRNNEQFF,TGTGCCTGGAGTTTGGGCAGAAACAATGAGCAGTTCTTC
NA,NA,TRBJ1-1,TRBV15,CATRGQPNTEAFF,TGTGCCACCAGGGGGCAGCCAAACACTGAAGCTTTCTTT
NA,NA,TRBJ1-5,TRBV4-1,CASSQSDGLSNQPQHF,TGCGCCAGCAGCCAATCGGACGGACTGAGCAATCAGCCCCAGCATTTT
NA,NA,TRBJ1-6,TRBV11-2,CASSVEGRSSPLHF,TGTGCCAGCAGTGTGGAGGGAAGGTCTTCACCCCTCCACTTT
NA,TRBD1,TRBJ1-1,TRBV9,CASSADRGEAFF,TGTGCCAGCAGCGCGGACAGGGGTGAAGCTTTCTTT
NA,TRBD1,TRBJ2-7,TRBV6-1,CASRKGQGADEQYF,TGTGCCAGCAGGAAGGGACAGGGGGCGGATGAGCAGTACTTC
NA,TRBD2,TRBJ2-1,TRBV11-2,CASSLGLAVPYNEQFF,TGTGCCAGCAGCTTAGGACTAGCGGTCCCCTACAATGAGCAGTTCTTC
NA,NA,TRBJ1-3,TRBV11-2,CASSFTGNTIYF,TGTGCCAGCAGCTTCACTGGAAACACCATATATTTT
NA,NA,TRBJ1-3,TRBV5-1,CASTLGAGNTIYF,TGCGCCAGCACCTTGGGGGCTGGAAACACCATATATTTT
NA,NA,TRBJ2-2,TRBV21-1,CASHGGDTGELFF,TGTGCCAGCCATGGGGGGGACACCGGGGAGCTGTTTTTT
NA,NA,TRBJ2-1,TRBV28,CASSPRRGASYNEQFF,TGTGCCAGCAGTCCTCGGAGAGGTGCCTCCTACAATGAGCAGTTCTTC
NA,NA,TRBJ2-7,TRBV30,CAWKLGGGGYEQYF,TGTGCCTGGAAACTTGGCGGGGGCGGTTACGAGCAGTACTTC
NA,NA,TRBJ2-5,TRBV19,CASTNSRDEETQYF,TGTGCCAGTACAAACAGCAGGGATGAAGAGACCCAGTACTTC
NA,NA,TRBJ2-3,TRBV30,CAWSGWGNTDTQYF,TGTGCCTGGAGTGGGTGGGGGAACACAGATACGCAGTATTTT
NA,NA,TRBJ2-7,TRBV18,CASSPGRTTYEQYF,TGTGCCAGCTCACCCGGCAGAACAACCTACGAGCAGTACTTC